This TCR beta chain was recovered during a study of shared clonotypes between healthy human individuals. Study at large: Ranging from 18 to 49 in age, donors were a couple of women and a few men. CD4 naive cells filled three plates per donor, CD4 memory three, CD8 naive two and CD8 memory one.

Germline V CDR1 and CDR2: SNHLY, FYNNEI. This CDR3 spans 13 amino acids. V lost 0 bases and J lost 6, with 8 bases in between. Assay runs were performed at deep level. Profiled with immunoSEQ multiplex PCR; TCRdb holds only in-frame clones, not every one. The top ten clones hold about 0.45% of a sample with approximately 1,500,000 clones, 98% of them seen once. The source of this sequence is a man younger than 45 in good health. Sequenced material: naive CD4+ T cells sorted from blood. Subset: CD45RA+ positively selected. The chain joins TRBV2 to TRBJ1-2; D is ambiguous. The CDR3, as DNA: TGTGCCAGCAGTGAAGCTAGCTTCGATGGCTACACCTTC. Protein product: CASSEASFDGYTF.